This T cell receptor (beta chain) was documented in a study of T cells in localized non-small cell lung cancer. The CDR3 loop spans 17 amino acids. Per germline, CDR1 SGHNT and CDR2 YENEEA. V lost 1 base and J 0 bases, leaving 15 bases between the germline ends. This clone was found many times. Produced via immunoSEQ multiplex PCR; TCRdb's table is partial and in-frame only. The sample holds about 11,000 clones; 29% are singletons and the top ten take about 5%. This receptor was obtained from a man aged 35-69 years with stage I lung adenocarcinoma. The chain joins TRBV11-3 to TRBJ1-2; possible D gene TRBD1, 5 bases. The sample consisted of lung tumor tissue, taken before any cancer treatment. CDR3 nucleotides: TGTGCCAGCAGCTTAGTGGGGGGAAGGGCGACTAACTATGGCTACACCTTC. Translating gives CASSLVGGRATNYGYTF.